These 32 T cell receptor beta chains came from one sample sequenced in a study of blood T cells in healthy people across ages. A second PCR of 7 to 11 cycles used a sample-barcoded 5' primer and a J-beta primer mix. TCRdb independently ran MiXCR on the 5' RACE reads; one entry per CDR3 protein. Of 600,000 to 800,000 distinct CDR3 sequences listed, roughly 21% are singletons. Input material: blood. The origin of the receptors is an older man in good health.

The chain has TRBV5-1 and TRBJ1-1; tentatively, D is TRBD1 (5 bases). V was trimmed by 0 bases and J by 0 bases, leaving 12 bases between them. The CDR3 sequence is 16 residues long. CDR1 SGHRS and CDR2 YFSETQ come from the germline V gene. The CDR3 is CASSLERGRMNTEAFF. CDR3 bases: TGCGCCAGCAGCTTGGAAAGGGGCCGGATGAACACTGAAGCTTTCTTT.

The chain carries TRBV7-2 and TRBJ2-5; perhaps TRBD1 as D (5 bases). The CDR3 contains 14 residues. In germline, CDR1 is SGHTA, CDR2 FQGNSA. V dropped 4 bases and J dropped 2 bases, with 11 bases sitting between them. CDR3 DNA sequence: TGTGCCAGCAGCTCAGATTCAGGGCAAGAGACCCAGTACTTC. Residues: CASSSDSGQETQYF.

The chain joins TRBV2 to TRBJ1-1, with D perhaps matching TRBD1 (6 bases). Germline values: CDR1 SNHLY, CDR2 FYNNEI. This CDR3 is built from 14 residues. Trimming removed 2 bases from V and 7 bases from J, with 14 bases in between. The CDR3 protein is CASSEQEGGLEAFF. The CDR3 region has the DNA TGTGCCAGCAGTGAACAGGAGGGGGGACTTGAAGCTTTCTTT. The full variable domain, rest sourced from reference TRBV2 and TRBJ1-1, is EPEVTQTPSHQVTQMGQEVILRCVPISNHLYFYWYRQILGQKVEFLVSFYNNEISEKSEIFDDQFSVERPDGSNFTLKIRSTKLEDSAMYFCASSEQEGGLEAFFGQGTRLTVV.

In this sample, this clonotype turned up once. The chain couples TRBV6-6 to TRBJ1-2, with TRBD1 as a possible D gene (6 bases). CDR1 is MNHNY and CDR2 is SVGAGI in the germline V gene (reference sequence). The CDR3 is made up of 15 amino acids. V was trimmed by 6 bases and J by 8 bases, leaving 22 bases between them. The CDR3 spells CASSLNRAAMGGYTF. CDR3 nucleotide sequence: TGTGCCAGCAGCCTTAACAGGGCGGCCATGGGGGGCTACACCTTC.

This clonotype was counted only a few times. Just one base apart from a much larger clone, this may be a read error. The chain has TRBV27 and TRBJ2-1; 16 bases are shared with TRBD2. Germline values: CDR1 MNHEY, CDR2 SMNVEV (reference sequence). This CDR3 has 18 residues. The CDR3 DNA follows: TGTGCCAGCAGTCAGGGACTAGCGGGAGGGCCGGCCTACAATGAGCGGTTCTTC. This encodes CASSQGLAGGPAYNERFF.

The V call is TRBV9, the J call TRBJ2-5, with unresolved D. Per the germline V gene, CDR1 is SGDLS and CDR2 is YYNGEE. The length of the CDR3 is 15 residues. Between the trimmed V and J ends, which lost 0 bases and 1 base, there was a span of 10 bases. CDR3: CASSVDPGSQETQYF. CDR3 DNA sequence: TGTGCCAGCAGCGTAGATCCCGGTTCCCAAGAGACCCAGTACTTC.

There are many counts of this clonotype. The V call is TRBV7-8, the J call TRBJ1-1; D is ambiguous. Germline values: CDR1 SGHVS, CDR2 FQNEAQ. Deletions cut 1 base from V and 5 bases from J, with 2 bases between. The CDR3 is 11 amino acids. The CDR3: CASSLDTEAFF. CDR3 DNA sequence: TGTGCCAGCAGCTTAGATACTGAAGCTTTCTTT.

J is TRBJ2-5 and V is TRBV12-3 or TRBV12-4; no clear D. The CDR3 sequence is 14 residues long. V lost 5 bases, J lost 1 base, and 11 bases lay in between. CDR3 amino acids: CASSPQDFQETQYF. The CDR3 coding sequence is TGTGCCAGCAGTCCGCAGGATTTCCAAGAGACCCAGTACTTC.

This clonotype appeared a few times. The CDR3 nucleotides are TGTGCCAGCAGCCATGGAGCAGGGAACTATGGCTACACCTTC. This codes for CASSHGAGNYGYTF. The chain uses TRBV3-1 and TRBJ1-2; tentatively, D is TRBD1 (5 bases). CDR1 is LGHDT and CDR2 is YNNKEL in the germline V gene (reference sequence). The length of the CDR3 is 14 residues. The germline V and J ends were trimmed by 3 bases and 2 bases, with 10 bases remaining between them.

This clonotype was counted only a few times. CDR3 sequence reads: CASSQESRGYTF. In DNA form, the CDR3 reads TGTGCCAGCAGCCAAGAAAGCAGGGGCTACACCTTC. V gene TRBV3-1 combines with J gene TRBJ1-2; D is undetermined. Germline V gene lookup returns CDR1 LGHDT and CDR2 YNNKEL (reference sequence). The ends were cut back, 0 bases at V and 8 bases at J, with 7 bases in the middle. CDR3 length equals 12 residues.

The chain joins TRBV3-1 to TRBJ2-1; TRBD2 aligns across 12 bases. Looked up from germline, CDR1 is LGHDT and CDR2 is YNNKEL (reference sequence). The CDR3 runs 16 residues. V trimming: 7 bases; J trimming: 5 bases; junction bases outside the gene matches: 9. This chain's CDR3 is CASTQTSGRFNNEQFF. CDR3 sequence (DNA): TGTGCCAGCACCCAGACTAGCGGGAGATTTAACAATGAGCAGTTCTTC.

A note on this clonotype: This may arise from a read error, as a much more abundant clone is one base away. V gene TRBV6-5 combines with J gene TRBJ2-1; 12 nucleotides align to TRBD2. V gave up 3 bases and J gave up 6 bases; unmatched junction bases: 6. CDR1 MNHEY and CDR2 SVGAGI come from the germline V gene. The CDR3 covers 16 residues. CDR3 in amino acids: CASSYPGTSGCNEQFF. The DNA of the CDR3 is TGTGCCAGCAGTTATCCCGGGACTAGCGGGTGCAATGAGCAGTTCTTC.

This clonotype was counted a few times. This sequence joins TRBV7-2 and TRBJ1-2; D gene unclear. This CDR3 is 12 amino acids long. Germline V lookup: CDR1 SGHTA, CDR2 FQGNSA. Deletions cut 2 bases from V and 9 bases from J, with 10 bases between. The CDR3: CASSLLQGRYTF. DNA for the CDR3: TGTGCCAGCAGCTTATTGCAAGGGCGCTACACCTTC. Based on the CDR3 plus reference TRBV7-2 and TRBJ1-2, the full variable domain is GAGVSQSPSNKVTEKGKDVELRCDPISGHTALYWYRQSLGQGLEFLIYFQGNSAPDKSGLPSDRFSAERTGGSVSTLTIQRTQQEDSAVYLCASSLLQGRYTFGSGTRLTVV.

Details on this clonotype: The junction departs from the called germline gene at one end, perhaps through a read error. The rearrangement joins TRBV5-1 to TRBJ2-1; D ambiguous. The CDR3 spans 15 residues. The germline CDR1 and CDR2 sequences are SGHRS and YFSETQ. The CDR3 nucleotides are TGTGCCAGCAGCCCTGACGGAAGCTCCTACAATGAGCAGTTCTTC. Its protein is CASSPDGSSYNEQFF.

V gene TRBV12-3 or TRBV12-4 combines with J gene TRBJ2-1; D could derive from TRBD1 or TRBD2 (5 bases each). Trimming removed 0 bases at V and 7 bases at J, with 16 bases between. CDR3 size: 16 residues. The CDR3 reads CASSLAGWTGRNEQFF. In DNA form, the CDR3 reads TGTGCCAGCAGTTTAGCGGGTTGGACGGGACGTAATGAGCAGTTCTTC.

The rearrangement links TRBV27 to TRBJ2-5; 10 bases line up with TRBD2. This CDR3 comprises 16 residues. In germline, CDR1 is MNHEY, CDR2 SMNVEV (reference sequence). Germline trimming cut 6 bases from V and 2 bases from J; bases unmatched to any gene: 9. The CDR3 spells CASSLSGLATQETQYF. The CDR3 DNA is TGTGCCAGCAGCTTGTCGGGACTAGCGACGCAAGAGACCCAGTACTTC.

This chain links TRBV20-1 with TRBJ2-3; D possibly corresponds to TRBD2 (6 bases). CDR1 is DFQATT and CDR2 is SNEGSKA in the germline V gene (reference sequence). Trimming stripped 5 bases from V and 4 bases from J, with 13 bases between. This CDR3 has 13 amino acids. As DNA, the CDR3 is TGCAGTGCTTGGCGTGGAGGGGCAGATACGCAGTATTTT. Amino acids: CSAWRGGADTQYF.

This chain connects TRBV12-3 or TRBV12-4 to TRBJ2-1; D perhaps matches TRBD2 (5 bases). V shed 4 bases and J shed 5 bases, with 9 bases lying between them. The CDR3 runs 13 residues. The CDR3 sequence is CASSSTRNNEQFF. The CDR3 coding sequence is TGTGCCAGCAGTTCCACTAGGAACAATGAGCAGTTCTTC.

The chain combines TRBV20-1 with TRBJ1-5; perhaps TRBD1 as D (5 bases). The V gene lost 5 bases and the J gene lost 3 bases, with 11 bases spanning the gap. The germline V gene has CDR1 DFQATT and CDR2 SNEGSKA (reference sequence). This CDR3 spans 13 amino acids. CDR3: CSAFQGDNQPQHF. The CDR3 DNA reads as TGCAGTGCTTTCCAGGGAGACAATCAGCCCCAGCATTTT.

This clonotype showed up just a few times. The V gene is TRBV3-1, the J gene TRBJ1-5; D not certain. Trimming took off 1 base at V and 7 bases at J, with 5 bases between the two ends. Germline V gene data show CDR1 as LGHDT and CDR2 as YNNKEL (reference sequence). This CDR3 is built from 12 residues. CDR3 protein: CASSQGTQPQHF. As DNA, the CDR3 is TGTGCCAGCAGCCAAGGCACACAGCCCCAGCATTTT.

This clonotype was recorded many times. One junction end does not reproduce the germline sequence, and a read error may be involved. The gene calls are TRBV4-1 and TRBJ2-3; possibly TRBD2 for D (6 bases). Germline V CDR1 and CDR2: MGHRA, YSYEKL. The CDR3 totals 16 residues. CDR3 sequence (DNA): TGCGCCAGTAGCCAAACGCCTAGCGCTCTAACAGATACGCAGTATTTT. Translated: CASSQTPSALTDTQYF.

In its sample, this clonotype was seen a few times. V usage is TRBV20-1 and J usage is TRBJ2-2, with 7 bases lining up with TRBD2. The CDR3 contains 16 residues. CDR1 DFQATT and CDR2 SNEGSKA come from the germline V gene (reference sequence). The trim removed 0 bases at V and 1 base at J, leaving 5 bases unmatched. CDR3 nucleotides: TGCAGTGCTAGAGATCGGACTAGAGGGAACACCGGGGAGCTGTTTTTT. It translates to CSARDRTRGNTGELFF.

The rearrangement links TRBV18 to TRBJ1-5; no firm D call. V lost 3 bases to trimming and J lost 3 bases, with 6 bases between them. This CDR3 spans 13 amino acids. Germline V gene lookup returns CDR1 KGHSH and CDR2 LQKENI. In DNA, the CDR3 is TGTGCCAGCTCACCCACTGCCAATCAGCCCCAGCATTTT. Protein product: CASSPTANQPQHF.

This rearrangement joins TRBV9 to TRBJ1-2; D perhaps matches TRBD1 (6 bases). V lost 2 bases, J lost 1 base, and 12 bases lay in between. Germline V gene sequence: CDR1 SGDLS, CDR2 YYNGEE. The CDR3 runs 15 residues. This CDR3 is CASSVRDTDNYGYTF. The DNA of the CDR3 is TGTGCCAGCAGCGTCCGGGACACAGATAACTATGGCTACACCTTC.

The chain employs TRBV7-9 and TRBJ2-5, with 9 bases identical to TRBD2. The closer fit of TRBJ2-7 to the DNA end suggests the J call may be wrong. The length of the CDR3 is 14 residues. Germline CDR1 is SEHNR and CDR2 is FQNEAQ (reference sequence). The CDR3 coding sequence is TGTGCCAGCAGCCCAAGGACTAGCGCCCACGAGCAGTACTTC. This codes for CASSPRTSAHEQYF.

The V call is TRBV7-2, the J call TRBJ1-4; D is unclear. Between the trimmed V and J ends, which lost 1 base and 8 bases, there was a span of 8 bases. CDR1 SGHTA and CDR2 FQGNSA come from the germline V gene. The CDR3 contains 13 residues. CDR3 residues: CASSLEPEEKLFF. The CDR3 nucleotides read TGTGCCAGCAGCTTAGAACCTGAAGAAAAACTGTTTTTT.

The V gene is TRBV20-1, the J gene TRBJ2-6; no firm D call. The CDR3 length is 13 residues. The V and J ends lost 3 bases and 0 bases respectively, with 3 bases between them. Germline V lookup: CDR1 DFQATT, CDR2 SNEGSKA (reference sequence). The CDR3 coding sequence is TGCAGTGCTAGCACCTCTGGGGCCAACGTCCTGACTTTC. Translation gives CSASTSGANVLTF.

This clonotype was observed many times. The genes are TRBV29-1 and TRBJ2-5; D not resolved. Trimming stripped 4 bases from V and 5 bases from J, with 5 bases between. The CDR3 is 10 residues long. The germline V gene has CDR1 SQVTM and CDR2 ANQGSEA. The CDR3 DNA reads as TGCAGCGTTGCCCAGGAGACCCAGTACTTC. Amino acid sequence: CSVAQETQYF.

A few counts support this clonotype. The chain uses TRBV20-1 and TRBJ1-2; D unresolved. The germline gives CDR1 DFQATT, CDR2 SNEGSKA (reference sequence). The CDR3 has 15 amino acids. The ends were cut back, 6 bases at V and 0 bases at J, with 17 bases in the middle. The CDR3 region is CSARRASSANYGYTF. The CDR3 DNA follows: TGCAGTGCCCGGAGGGCCTCCTCAGCTAACTATGGCTACACCTTC.

This rearrangement joins TRBV2 to TRBJ1-5; tentative D call: TRBD1 (5 bases). Trimming left V 5 bases short and J 0 bases short, with 11 bases between. The CDR3 extends over 15 amino acids. The germline CDR1 and CDR2 sequences are SNHLY and FYNNEI. In DNA form, the CDR3 reads TGTGCCAGCAGTCCGACAGACGGTAGCAATCAGCCCCAGCATTTT. Its protein product is CASSPTDGSNQPQHF.

This clonotype has only a few counts. This chain uses TRBV7-2 with TRBJ2-1; TRBD2 aligns across 11 bases. V was pared by 5 bases and J by 8 bases, with 14 bases of the junction left unmatched. Germline CDR1 SGHTA, CDR2 FQGNSA. The CDR3 runs to 17 residues. The CDR3 sequence is CASSHPRASGRRYEQFF. The CDR3 coding sequence is TGTGCCAGCAGCCACCCTCGGGCTAGCGGGAGGCGGTATGAGCAGTTCTTC.

This clonotype showed up just a few times. This sequence joins TRBV12-3 or TRBV12-4 and TRBJ2-1; a possible D gene is TRBD1 (5 bases). Trimming stripped 8 bases from V and 2 bases from J, with 13 bases between. CDR3 length: 14 residues. The CDR3 protein is CASQWGGTYNEQFF. The CDR3, as DNA: TGTGCCAGCCAATGGGGCGGAACCTACAATGAGCAGTTCTTC.